This paragraph reports one T cell receptor (beta chain). Its binding antigen is unknown. Base qualities are not recorded, but no much larger clone differs from it by a single base. The protocol used for the library was PCR. Sequencing took place on an Illumina HiSeq 2500. TCR libraries were prepared with molecular barcoding, using unique molecular identifiers to normalize TCRbeta repertoire quantification. TCRdb took the public reads, trimmed them with fastp at Q25, ran MiXCR for clone calling and kept in-frame beta chains. Rows merge per CDR3 protein into single entries with the most common DNA and genes. The table for this sample lists hundreds of thousands of distinct CDR3 sequences; more than 20% of them were counted only once. The ten largest make up 4% to 5.5% of the sample. Per the publication, the treatment or condition label means: allogeneic hematopoietic cell transplantation with graft depleted of TCRalphabeta T cells and CD19 B cells. Transplant recipients were children who received TCRalphabeta/CD19-depleted allogeneic hematopoietic cell grafts.

The data derive from a study of T-cell reconstitution after alpha-beta-depleted transplantation in children (dated by TCRdb to between 2015 and 2016). In the study overall: The study quantitatively tracked T-cell immune reconstitution after TCRalphabeta/CD19-depleted allogeneic hematopoietic cell transplantation in children using TCR repertoire profiling.

Overall study results and their limits: In some patients, the high TCRbeta diversity seen at day 60 was put down to recipient T cells and intrathymic progenitors that had survived conditioning. The apparently early alphabetaT-cell count recovery about two months after transplant was reportedly dependent on only several hundred rapidly expanded clones derived from non-depleted graft cells. Over subsequent months, a decline in hyperexpanded clone frequencies was noted, and after one year, T-cell counts and TCRbeta diversity were mostly ascribed to newly produced T cells.

The CDR3 sequence holds 14 residues, the cysteine and phenylalanine included. The only DNA kept is the CDR3, 42 bases in frame from the first base. V is trimmed back by 0 bases and J by 15 bases, and the junction contains 9 bases that no gene match accounts for. Looking up the germline V gene (reference sequence) yields CDR1 SEHNR and CDR2 FQNEAQ. This TCR was sampled from a female patient aged 2 to 10 who had a stem cell transplant for congenital amegakaryocytic thrombocytopenia, so the T cells may come from the graft donor. The rearranged segments are TRBV7-9 and TRBJ2-1; 9 bases in between match TRBD1. Sequenced material: PBMCs, mostly from graft donor cells, taken 360 days after TCRalphabeta/CD19-depleted stem cell transplant. The CDR3 loop reads CASSLAVDRGEWFF. The nucleotide sequence is given as TGTGCCAGCAGCTTAGCTGTAGACAGGGGGGAATGGTTCTTC.